This is a list of T cell receptor beta chains from one sample in a study of breast tumors, draining lymph nodes, adjacent tissues. Using its own MiXCR run on the multiplex PCR reads, TCRdb lists one record per CDR3 protein. This sample has about 120,000 distinct CDR3 sequences, with just under 20% found just once. Sequenced: axillary lymph node tissue. These receptor sequences come from a female donor with breast cancer. Some clones in this sample may be carry-over from other donors' samples. The CDR3 runs from the conserved cysteine through the conserved F or W. D genes are given only for firm matches. A row's size may be missing; if present it is once, few, many or a size class.

TRBD1 TRBJ1-6 TRBV2 . TGTGCCAGCGCCAAGACAGGGAATAATTCACCCCTCCACTTT CASAKTGNNSPLHF
. TRBJ2-7 TRBV7-9 many TGTGCCAGCAGCTTAGAGGAGTCGCCACTCGAGCAGTACTTC CASSLEESPLEQYF
. TRBJ2-1 TRBV6-1 many TGTGCCAGCAGTGACTTGGCGCAGTTCTTC CASSDLAQFF
. TRBJ2-1 TRBV2 many TGTGCCAGCAGTCCCCCTAGCGCCCCCTACAATGAGCAGTTCTTC CASSPPSAPYNEQFF
TRBD2 TRBJ2-4 TRBV20-1 few TGCAGCGCGGGAGTGATAGCCAAAAACATTCAGTACTTC CSAGVIAKNIQYF
TRBD2 TRBJ2-7 TRBV7-6 many TGTGCCAGCAGCTTAGGGGGGGGGAGCGGGCAAAACGACGAGCAGTACTTC CASSLGGGSGQNDEQYF
. TRBJ2-7 TRBV12-3/TRBV12-4 many TGTGCCAGCAGTCAGTTCGGGACACTCTACGAGCAGTACTTC CASSQFGTLYEQYF
. TRBJ2-6 TRBV19 . TGTGCCAGTAGTCTTAGGACGGCACGCGGGACTGGGGCCAACGTCCTGACTTTC CASSLRTARGTGANVLTF
TRBD2 TRBJ2-7 TRBV24-1 many TGTGCCACCAGTGATTTGGGGCTAGCGGGAGGAGAAGAGCAGTACTTC CATSDLGLAGGEEQYF
. TRBJ1-6 TRBV5-1 many TGCGCCAGCAGCACGGAAGGACAGTTATATAATTCACCCCTCCACTTT CASSTEGQLYNSPLHF
TRBD2 TRBJ2-5 TRBV11-2 many TGTGCCAGCAGCGCGAGCGGGGGGACGGGGGAGACCCAGTACTTC CASSASGGTGETQYF
. TRBJ2-6 TRBV19 many TGTGCCAGTAGTTCGGCGTTGACCCAATCTGGGGCCAACGTCCTGACTTTC CASSSALTQSGANVLTF
. TRBJ2-1 TRBV2 many TGTGCCAGCAGTACAGGGCCAGGCGAGCAGTTCTTC CASSTGPGEQFF
. TRBJ2-7 TRBV28 many TGTGCCAGCAGTTTAGTCGACAGAACCCGCGAGCAGTACTTC CASSLVDRTREQYF
. TRBJ1-5 TRBV30 few TGTGCCTGGAACCGGGACAAATATCAGCCCCAGCATTTT CAWNRDKYQPQHF
TRBD2 TRBJ2-5 TRBV28 many TGTGCCAGCAGCCCCTCGACTAGCGGGCAAGAGACCCAGTACTTC CASSPSTSGQETQYF
. TRBJ1-1 TRBV19 . TGTGCCAGTAGTATAGAGGGGAGCACTGAAGCTTTCTTT CASSIEGSTEAFF
. TRBJ1-3 TRBV29-1 many TGCAGCGTGGCCCCCTCGGGGGCTGGAAACACCATATATTTT CSVAPSGAGNTIYF
. TRBJ2-3 TRBV11-2 many TGTGCCAGCAGCCCCCTAAATGGCGGGGCAGATACGCAGTATTTT CASSPLNGGADTQYF
. TRBJ2-1 TRBV29-1 many TGCAGCGTTGAAGGTGGGTCGATCTCCTACAATGAGCAGTTCTTC CSVEGGSISYNEQFF
TRBD1 TRBJ2-7 TRBV6-6 many TGTGCCAGCAGTTACCGGACAGGGAGCTCCTACGAGCAGTACTTC CASSYRTGSSYEQYF
. TRBJ2-3 TRBV12-3/TRBV12-4 many TGTGCCAGCAGAACCACCTTTTTACGGGATACGCAGTATTTT CASRTTFLRDTQYF
. TRBJ1-3 TRBV15 many TGTGCCACCCGGACCTATGGATCCTCTGGGGGAAACACCATATATTTT CATRTYGSSGGNTIYF